This TCR beta chain was identified during a study of Graves' ophthalmopathy and Graves' hyperthyroidism (dated by TCRdb to between 2017 and 2018). Regarding the study in general: Hyperthyroidism was considered stable if no progression to ophthalmopathy occurred within 18 months of follow-up. The study used TCR beta repertoire signatures to distinguish Graves' ophthalmopathy from Graves' hyperthyroidism and to predict progression to ophthalmopathy. In total, some 140 blood samples were TCR-sequenced: approximately 40 ophthalmopathy, some 80 hyperthyroidism and some 17 hyperthyroidism-to-ophthalmopathy patients. A discovery set of 90 to 100 patients (43 ophthalmopathy, just over 55 stable hyperthyroidism) was enrolled to explore V-J signatures distinguishing ophthalmopathy from hyperthyroidism. An independent validation cohort was composed of around 19 hyperthyroidism patients and more than 15 patients who later progressed from hyperthyroidism to ophthalmopathy. In roughly 6 hyperthyroidism patients, T-cell repertoires of thyroid tissue and blood were compared. Once sampling was done, hyperthyroidism patients were given methimazole at a starting dose of 30 mg daily, while ophthalmopathy patients were given high-dose intravenous methylprednisolone.

Here is what the overall study found, with its caveats: The 13-signature model separated ophthalmopathy from stable hyperthyroidism with about 86% sensitivity and about 81% specificity in cross-validation, and 80%/75% in the test set. In validation, the model predicted ophthalmopathy progression with about 71% sensitivity and roughly 72% specificity; fewer than 15 predicted patients were CT-confirmed with GO in a median of around 6 months. No statistical method was used to predetermine the sample size, and group allocation was not hidden from the investigators. Among expanded thyroid clonotypes with frequency above 0.001, most also showed up in blood, which suggests that blood repertoires may reflect the thyroid immune response.

For repertoire sequencing, the TCR beta CDR3 regions were amplified from RNA transcripts. A first-round RT-PCR used HTBI primers with the Qiagen OneStep RT-PCR kit, followed by a second-round multiplex PCR, size selection and purification. Libraries were sequenced paired-end with 100 bp reads on an Illumina HiSeq2000. The paper's data handling went like this. SOAPnuke was used to process the reads, removing any read that contained adapters or uncalled bases, had a mean Phred below 15, or lacked an exact match to the constant primer or identifier. High-quality paired reads were merged with COPE v1.2.5. Unique nucleotide sequences were defined as clonotypes and aligned to IMGT TRB V, D and J references using MiTCR v1.1. The analysis was limited to V-J combinations with a frequency above 0.0001, which together covered approximately 99% of repertoires. A TCR clonal expansion and chaos score per V-J combination was defined as the ratio of F50 clonal expansion to chaos observed in the TCRdist matrix. Welch's t-statistics and random forest were used to reduce the features to roughly 14 V-J combinations, which were then used as input to a naive Bayes classifier. Thyroid-blood repertoire similarity was quantified with the Morisita-Horn index. TCRdb trimmed public reads at Q25 via fastp, called clones via MiXCR and kept in-frame beta chains. One record per CDR3 amino acid sequence lists the most common genes and DNA. These V and J calls originate from TCRdb's pipeline instead of the authors' own analysis. For this sample there are around 1.1 million distinct CDR3 sequences; 35% to 40% appear just once. The ten biggest clones cover approximately 10% of the sample.

The CDR3 has 21 amino acids, counting the end cysteine and phenylalanine. Solely the CDR3 DNA is kept, with 63 bases framed from the first base. V gives up 3 bases and J gives up 0 bases, and the segment between their germline ends measures 29 bases. The germline V gene encodes CDR1 SGHTA and CDR2 FQGTGA. Hyperthyroidism patients were newly diagnosed, with disease duration under 2 months, and aged 18 to 65 years. Patients with other autoimmune diseases, uncontrolled infections, pregnancy or lactation were excluded from the study. Clinical symptoms, serum thyroxine, TRAb, thyroid ultrasound and orbital computed tomography formed the basis of the diagnosis. Total RNA was extracted using Trizol reagent, and RNA quality was checked on an Agilent 2100 Bioanalyzer. This clonotype was detected ten times or more. The antigen it recognizes is unknown. No base-level quality is on record; no much larger clone is a single base apart.

This TCR was recovered from an adult man with Graves' hyperthyroidism. Sequencing was performed on peripheral blood or thyroid tissue (not recorded which). The sequence links TRBV7-3 to TRBJ2-5; the D gene is perhaps TRBD2, on 5 matching bases. The DNA is as follows: TGTGCCAGCAGCTTCCCCGAGACCCCGGAAGGTACAGCGGAGAACCAAGAGACCCAGTACTTC. Translated, this gives CASSFPETPEGTAENQETQYF.